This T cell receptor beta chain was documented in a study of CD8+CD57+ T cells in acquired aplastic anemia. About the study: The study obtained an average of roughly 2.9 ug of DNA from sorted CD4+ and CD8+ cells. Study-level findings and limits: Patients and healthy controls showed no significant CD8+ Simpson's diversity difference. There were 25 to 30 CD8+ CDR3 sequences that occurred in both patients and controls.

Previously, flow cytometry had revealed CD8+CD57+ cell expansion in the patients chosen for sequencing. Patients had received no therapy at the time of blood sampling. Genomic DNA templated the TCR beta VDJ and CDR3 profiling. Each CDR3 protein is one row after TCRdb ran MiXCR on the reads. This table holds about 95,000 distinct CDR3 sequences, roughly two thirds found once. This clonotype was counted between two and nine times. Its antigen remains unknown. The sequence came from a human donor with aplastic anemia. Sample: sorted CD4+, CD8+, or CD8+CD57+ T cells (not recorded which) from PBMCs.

CDR3 sequence reads: CATSDARGSDEQYF. DNA for the CDR3: TGTGCCACCAGTGATGCTCGGGGGTCGGACGAGCAGTACTTC. This sequence joins TRBV24-1 and TRBJ2-7; TRBD2 might be the D (6 bases). V lost 3 bases to trimming and J lost 5 bases, with 13 bases between them. From germline, CDR1 is KGHDR and CDR2 SFDVKD. The CDR3 consists of 14 residues.